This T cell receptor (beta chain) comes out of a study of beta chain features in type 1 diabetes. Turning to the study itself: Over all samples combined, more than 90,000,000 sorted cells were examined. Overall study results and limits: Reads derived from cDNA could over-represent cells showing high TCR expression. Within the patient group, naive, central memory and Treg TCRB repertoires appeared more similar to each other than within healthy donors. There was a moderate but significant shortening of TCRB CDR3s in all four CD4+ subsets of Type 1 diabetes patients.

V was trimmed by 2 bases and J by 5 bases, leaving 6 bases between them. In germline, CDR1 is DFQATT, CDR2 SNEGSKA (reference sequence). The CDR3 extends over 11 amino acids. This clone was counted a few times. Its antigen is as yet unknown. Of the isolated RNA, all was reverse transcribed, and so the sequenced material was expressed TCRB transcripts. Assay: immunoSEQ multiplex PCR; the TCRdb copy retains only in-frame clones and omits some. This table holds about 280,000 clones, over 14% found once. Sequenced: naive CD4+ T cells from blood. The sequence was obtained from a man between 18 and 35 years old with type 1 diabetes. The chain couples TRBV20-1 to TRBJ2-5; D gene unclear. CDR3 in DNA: TGCAGTGCTAGATCTCTGGAGACCCAGTACTTC. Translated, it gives CSARSLETQYF.